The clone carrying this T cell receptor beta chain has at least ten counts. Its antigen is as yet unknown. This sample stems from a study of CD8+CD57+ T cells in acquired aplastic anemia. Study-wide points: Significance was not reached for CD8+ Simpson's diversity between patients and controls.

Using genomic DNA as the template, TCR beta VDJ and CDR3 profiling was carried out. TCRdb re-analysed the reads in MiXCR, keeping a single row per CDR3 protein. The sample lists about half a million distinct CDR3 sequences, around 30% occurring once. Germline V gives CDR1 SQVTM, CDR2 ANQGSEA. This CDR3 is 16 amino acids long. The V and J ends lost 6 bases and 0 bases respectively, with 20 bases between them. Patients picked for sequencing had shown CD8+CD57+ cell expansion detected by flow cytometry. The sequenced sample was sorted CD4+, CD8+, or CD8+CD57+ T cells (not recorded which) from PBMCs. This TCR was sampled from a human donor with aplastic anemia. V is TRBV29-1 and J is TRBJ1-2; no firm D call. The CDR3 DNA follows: TGCAGCGTCGAGTACCTCCGGTTTGTAGCTAACTATGGCTACACCTTC. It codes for CSVEYLRFVANYGYTF.